This entry is about one TCR beta chain. MiXCR, run by TCRdb on the 5' RACE reads, gives a single entry per CDR3 protein. The table shows roughly 600,000 distinct CDR3 sequences, with approximately 19% occurring only once. Germline CDR1 and CDR2: SGDLS and YYNGEE. The CDR3 contains 16 residues. The V end was cut by 0 bases, the J end by 0 bases, with 10 bases between. This sample was taken from a study of T-cell memory formation after mild COVID-19. The sample consisted of PBMCs or a T cell subset sorted from them (not recorded which). The rearrangement links TRBV9 to TRBJ2-1; D is perhaps TRBD1 (5 bases). This sequence originates from an adult woman who had mild COVID-19 (a few samples of this study predate the infection). Cell type and time point are not known. CDR3 loop: CASSVEGVYSYNEQFF. The DNA of the CDR3 is TGTGCCAGCAGCGTAGAAGGGGTCTACTCCTACAATGAGCAGTTCTTC.